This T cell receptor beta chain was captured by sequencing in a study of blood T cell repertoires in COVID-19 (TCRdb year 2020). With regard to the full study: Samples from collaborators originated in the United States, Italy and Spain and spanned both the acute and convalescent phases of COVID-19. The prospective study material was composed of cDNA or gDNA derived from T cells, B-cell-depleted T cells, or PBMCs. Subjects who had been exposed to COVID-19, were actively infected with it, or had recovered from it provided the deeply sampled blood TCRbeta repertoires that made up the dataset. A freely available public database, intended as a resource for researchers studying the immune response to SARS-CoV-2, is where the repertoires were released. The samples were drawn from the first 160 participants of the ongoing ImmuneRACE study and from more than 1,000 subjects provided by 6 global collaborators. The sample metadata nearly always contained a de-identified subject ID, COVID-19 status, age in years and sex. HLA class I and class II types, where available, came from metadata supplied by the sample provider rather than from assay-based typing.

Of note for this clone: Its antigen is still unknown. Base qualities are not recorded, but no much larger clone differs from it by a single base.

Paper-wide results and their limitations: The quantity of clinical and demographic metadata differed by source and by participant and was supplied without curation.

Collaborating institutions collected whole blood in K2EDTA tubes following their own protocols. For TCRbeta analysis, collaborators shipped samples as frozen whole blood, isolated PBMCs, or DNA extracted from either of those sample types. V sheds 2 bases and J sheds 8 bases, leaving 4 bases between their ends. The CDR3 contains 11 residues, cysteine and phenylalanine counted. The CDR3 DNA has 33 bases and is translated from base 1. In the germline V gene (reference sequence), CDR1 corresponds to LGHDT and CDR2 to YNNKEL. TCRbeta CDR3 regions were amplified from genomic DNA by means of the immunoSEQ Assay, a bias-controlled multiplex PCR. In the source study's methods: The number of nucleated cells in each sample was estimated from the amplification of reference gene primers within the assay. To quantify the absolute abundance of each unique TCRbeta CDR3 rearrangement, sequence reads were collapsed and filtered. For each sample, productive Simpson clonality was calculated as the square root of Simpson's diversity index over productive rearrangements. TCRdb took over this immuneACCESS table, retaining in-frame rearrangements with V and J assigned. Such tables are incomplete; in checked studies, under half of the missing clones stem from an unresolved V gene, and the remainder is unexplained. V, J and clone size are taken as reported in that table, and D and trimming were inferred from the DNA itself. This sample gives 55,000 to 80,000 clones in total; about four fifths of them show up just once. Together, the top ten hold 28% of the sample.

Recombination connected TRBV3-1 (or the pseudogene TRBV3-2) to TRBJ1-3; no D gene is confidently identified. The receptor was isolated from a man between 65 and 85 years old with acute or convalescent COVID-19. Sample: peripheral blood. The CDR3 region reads CASSQLDTIYF. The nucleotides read TGTGCCAGCAGCCAACTTGACACCATATATTTT.